The clone carrying this T cell receptor beta chain occurred once. Additional DNA sequences in this sample encode the identical CDR3. The data were taken from a study of Ad26.COV2.S vaccination and SARS-CoV-2 variants. Treatment denoted: around 19 received Ad26.COV2.S at low or high dose, single or two shots; five or six received placebo; per-sample allocation not given. Samples were taken on day 63 after the first vaccine or placebo injection. The CDR3 length is 15 residues. V was shortened by 0 bases and J by 0 bases, with 7 bases between the two germline ends. The germline CDR1 and CDR2 sequences are SGHRS and YFSETQ. Method: immunoSEQ multiplex PCR; TCRdb's copy keeps in-frame clones and lacks some. The sample lists approximately 480,000 clones, approximately 90% seen once, with around 13% in the top ten.

The TCR sequence derives from a person aged 18 to 65 who received the Ad26.COV2.S COVID-19 vaccine or a placebo. The sample consisted of peripheral blood, taken in a trial of Ad26.COV2.S vaccine versus placebo. The chain uses TRBV5-1 and TRBJ1-5; D is undetermined. CDR3 in amino acids: CASSLDNYSNQPQHF. For the CDR3, the DNA is TGCGCCAGCAGCTTGGACAATTATAGCAATCAGCCCCAGCATTTT.